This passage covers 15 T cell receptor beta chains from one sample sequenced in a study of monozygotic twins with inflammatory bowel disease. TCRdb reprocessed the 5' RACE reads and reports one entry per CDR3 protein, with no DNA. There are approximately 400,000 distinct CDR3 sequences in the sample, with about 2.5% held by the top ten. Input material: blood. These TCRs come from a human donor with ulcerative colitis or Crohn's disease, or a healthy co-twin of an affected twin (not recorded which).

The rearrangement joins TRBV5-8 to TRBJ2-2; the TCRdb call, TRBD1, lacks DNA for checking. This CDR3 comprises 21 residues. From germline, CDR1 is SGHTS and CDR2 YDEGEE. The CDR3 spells CASSSRPGQGRVLSFLGELFF.

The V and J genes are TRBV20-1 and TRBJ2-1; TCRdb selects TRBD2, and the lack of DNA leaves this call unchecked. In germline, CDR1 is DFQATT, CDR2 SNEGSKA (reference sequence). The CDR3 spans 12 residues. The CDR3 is CSARQGGNEQFF.

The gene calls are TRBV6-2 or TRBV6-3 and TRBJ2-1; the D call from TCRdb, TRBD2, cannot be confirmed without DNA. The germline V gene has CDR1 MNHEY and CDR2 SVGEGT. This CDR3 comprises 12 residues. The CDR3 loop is CASRVSGDEQFF.

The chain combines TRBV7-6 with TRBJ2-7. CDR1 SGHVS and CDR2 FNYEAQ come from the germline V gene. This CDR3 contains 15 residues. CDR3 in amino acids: CASSLGGLISYEQYF.

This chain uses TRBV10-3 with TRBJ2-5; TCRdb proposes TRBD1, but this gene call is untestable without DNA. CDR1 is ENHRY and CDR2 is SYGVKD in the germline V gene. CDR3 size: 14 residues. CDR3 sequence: CAIKLGGDQETQYF.

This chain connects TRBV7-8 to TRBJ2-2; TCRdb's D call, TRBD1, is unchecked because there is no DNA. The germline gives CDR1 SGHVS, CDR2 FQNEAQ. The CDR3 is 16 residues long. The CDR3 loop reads CASSFDTGGYTGELFF.

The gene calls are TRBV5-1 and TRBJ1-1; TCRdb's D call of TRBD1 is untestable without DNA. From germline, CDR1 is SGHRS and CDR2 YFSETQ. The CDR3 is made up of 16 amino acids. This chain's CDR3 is CASSLAGQGVQTEAFF.

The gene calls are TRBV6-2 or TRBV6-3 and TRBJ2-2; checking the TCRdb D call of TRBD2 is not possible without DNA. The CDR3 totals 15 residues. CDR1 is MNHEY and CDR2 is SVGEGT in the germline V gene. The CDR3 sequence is CASRNGLDDTGELFF.

The CDR3 sequence: CATSRDQGLGETQYF. The rearrangement links TRBV15 to TRBJ2-5; TCRdb lists TRBD1, though no DNA is available to test this call. This CDR3 comprises 15 residues. Germline loops: CDR1 LNHNV, CDR2 YYDKDF (reference sequence). The entire variable domain, with the rest obtained from reference TRBV15 and TRBJ2-5, is as follows: DAMVIQNPRYQVTQFGKPVTLSCSQTLNHNVMYWYQQKSSQAPKLLFHYYDKDFNNEADTPDNFQSRRPNTSFCFLDIRSPGLGDTAMYLCATSRDQGLGETQYFGPGTRLLVL.

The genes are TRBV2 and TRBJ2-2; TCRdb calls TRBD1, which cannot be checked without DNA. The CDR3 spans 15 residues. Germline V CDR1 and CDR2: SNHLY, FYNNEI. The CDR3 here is CASSRTGQNTGELFF.

CDR3 sequence reads: CASSLEAGHETQYF. The rearrangement links TRBV7-6 to TRBJ2-5; TCRdb gives TRBD1 as the D gene, but with no DNA this cannot be confirmed. This CDR3 region has 14 residues. Germline V lookup: CDR1 SGHVS, CDR2 FNYEAQ.

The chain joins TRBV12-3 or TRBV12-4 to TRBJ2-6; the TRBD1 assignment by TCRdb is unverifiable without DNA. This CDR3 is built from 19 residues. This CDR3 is CASSLWTGVMETGANVLTF.

CDR3 protein: CASSLRGTGSDNEQFF. The genes are TRBV27 and TRBJ2-1; TCRdb reports TRBD1, a call that lacks DNA to check it against. The length of the CDR3 is 16 residues. Germline-derived CDR1 and CDR2 are MNHEY and SMNVEV (reference sequence).

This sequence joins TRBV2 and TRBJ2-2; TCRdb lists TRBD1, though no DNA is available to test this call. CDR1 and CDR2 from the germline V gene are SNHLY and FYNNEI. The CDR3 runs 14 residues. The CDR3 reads CASIGTTNTGELFF.

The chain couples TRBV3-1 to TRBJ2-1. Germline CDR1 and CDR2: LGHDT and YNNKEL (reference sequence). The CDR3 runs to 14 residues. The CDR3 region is CASSQTSSYNEQFF.